The 31 T cell receptor beta chains listed next were all sequenced from one sample in a study of cytomegalovirus exposure and HLA in healthy donors. Amplification used 60 Vbeta primers and 13 Jbeta primers. Method: immunoSEQ multiplex PCR; TCRdb's copy keeps in-frame clones and lacks some. The data hold approximately 160,000 clones, with approximately 75% observed a single time. The sample comprised PBMCs. The receptors were gathered from a woman aged 18-30 years in good health and CMV-seronegative.

This clone came up once. The rearrangement links TRBV10-3 to TRBJ1-3; D may be TRBD1 (6 bases). V lost 4 bases to trimming and J lost 0 bases, with 10 bases between them. This CDR3 contains 15 residues. Looked up from germline, CDR1 is ENHRY and CDR2 is SYGVKD. The chain's CDR3 is CAISGGQSSGNTIYF. DNA for the CDR3: TGTGCCATCAGTGGCGGACAGAGCTCTGGAAACACCATATATTTT.

This clone was seen just once. The genes are TRBV6-5 and TRBJ2-7; tentative D call: TRBD1 (5 bases). This CDR3 contains 13 residues. Germline CDR1 reads MNHEY; CDR2 reads SVGAGI. V was pared by 6 bases and J by 2 bases, with 11 bases between. The CDR3 reads CASSQGPAYEQYF. For the CDR3, the DNA is TGTGCCAGCAGCCAGGGTCCGGCCTACGAGCAGTACTTC.

The rearrangement joins TRBV2 to TRBJ2-5; TRBD1 aligns across 9 bases. Looked up from germline, CDR1 is SNHLY and CDR2 is FYNNEI. This CDR3 has 14 residues. V lost 7 bases, J lost 3 bases, and 6 bases stayed unmatched. The CDR3 sequence is CASTLTGGEETQYF. CDR3 nucleotide sequence: TGTGCCAGCACCCTGACAGGGGGGGAAGAGACCCAGTACTTC. Combining the CDR3 with reference TRBV2 and TRBJ2-5 gives the whole variable domain EPEVTQTPSHQVTQMGQEVILRCVPISNHLYFYWYRQILGQKVEFLVSFYNNEISEKSEIFDDQFSVERPDGSNFTLKIRSTKLEDSAMYFCASTLTGGEETQYFGPGTRLLVL.

This clone has more than one count but fewer than ten. DNA for the CDR3: TGTGCCAGCAGCTTGGCCGGCTCCTACGAGCAGTACTTC. Protein sequence: CASSLAGSYEQYF. The chain combines TRBV5-4 with TRBJ2-7; no clear D. CDR1 SGHNT and CDR2 YYREEE come from the germline V gene (reference sequence). The CDR3 loop spans 13 amino acids. Trimming took 0 bases from V and 0 from J, leaving 4 bases between them.

The chain joins TRBV30 to TRBJ1-1, with 7 bases fitting TRBD1. Looked up from germline, CDR1 is GTSNPN and CDR2 is SVGIG (reference sequence). V shed 2 bases and J 4 bases; nucleotides not matched to a gene: 4. The CDR3 is 13 amino acids. The CDR3 nucleotides are TGTGCCTGGAGTCAACAGGGGCCCACTGAAGCTTTCTTT. Translation gives CAWSQQGPTEAFF. Drawing the rest from reference TRBV30 and TRBJ1-1, the complete variable domain is SQTIHQWPATLVQPVGSPLSLECTVEGTSNPNLYWYRQAAGRGLQLLFYSVGIGQISSEVPQNLSASRPQDRQFILSSKKLLLSDSGFYLCAWSQQGPTEAFFGQGTRLTVV.

Here the CDR3 reads CSASPAGELFF. The CDR3 DNA sequence: TGCAGTGCTAGCCCCGCCGGGGAGCTGTTTTTT. V usage is TRBV20-1 and J usage is TRBJ2-2; D not certain. Trimming stripped 3 bases from V and 6 bases from J, with 5 bases between. The CDR3 consists of 11 residues. Germline lookup yields CDR1 DFQATT and CDR2 SNEGSKA (reference sequence).

This rearrangement joins TRBV19 to TRBJ1-1; D is ambiguous. The CDR3 runs 16 residues. CDR1 and CDR2 (germline): LNHDA, SQIVND (reference sequence). Trimming pared 5 bases from V and 2 bases from J, leaving 18 bases between. Here the CDR3 reads CASSLYGRGINTEAFF. The CDR3 DNA follows: TGTGCCAGTAGTCTGTATGGCCGCGGGATTAACACTGAAGCTTTCTTT. Complete variable domain (other parts from reference TRBV19 and TRBJ1-1): DGGITQSPKYLFRKEGQNVTLSCEQNLNHDAMYWYRQDPGQGLRLIYYSQIVNDFQKGDIAEGYSVSREKKESFPLTVTSAQKNPTAFYLCASSLYGRGINTEAFFGQGTRLTVV.

This clone was found once. In the same sample, other DNA sequences code for this CDR3. The chain recombines TRBV7-3 with TRBJ1-1, with D maybe TRBD1 (5 bases). V gave up 3 bases and J gave up 1 base, with 6 bases separating them. Germline V gene lookup returns CDR1 SGHTA and CDR2 FQGTGA. The CDR3 covers 13 residues. The CDR3 spells CASSLGQNTEAFF. CDR3 nucleotide sequence: TGTGCCAGCAGCTTGGGGCAGAACACTGAAGCTTTCTTT.

The chain links TRBV15 to TRBJ1-1; D possibly corresponds to TRBD1 (5 bases). Germline V gene data show CDR1 as LNHNV and CDR2 as YYDKDF (reference sequence). The CDR3 is 16 residues long. V was pared by 0 bases and J by 0 bases, with 11 bases between. The chain's CDR3 is CATSRDLTVLNTEAFF. The CDR3 coding sequence is TGTGCCACCAGCAGAGATCTGACAGTGCTGAACACTGAAGCTTTCTTT.

A note on this clone: At one of its ends the junction is not consistent with the germline gene, which may arise from a read error. The chain links TRBV7-9 to TRBJ1-1; D gene uncertain. This CDR3 is built from 14 residues. Looked up from germline, CDR1 is SEHNR and CDR2 is FQNEAQ (reference sequence). The CDR3 loop is CSSSLETPNTEAFF. CDR3 nucleotide sequence: TGTTCCAGCAGCTTAGAGACACCGAACACTGAAGCTTTCTTT.

The chain joins TRBV18 to TRBJ2-1; no firm D call. Trimming removed 4 bases at V and 4 bases at J, with 11 bases between. The CDR3 has 14 residues. Germline V gene sequence: CDR1 KGHSH, CDR2 LQKENI. The CDR3 DNA is TGTGCCAGCTCACTGATACACCCGTACAATGAGCAGTTCTTC. Translating it yields CASSLIHPYNEQFF.

As to this clone: One end of the junction varies from germline; a read error may be responsible. The chain joins TRBV2 to TRBJ1-4; D is undetermined. Germline V CDR1 and CDR2: SNHLY, FYNNEI. The CDR3 is 18 residues long. In DNA, the CDR3 is TGTGCCAGCAGTGGTTTCGGTTCGTCATACGGTGAAAATGAAACACTGTTTTTT. The encoded protein is CASSGFGSSYGENETLFF.

The chain has TRBV10-3 and TRBJ2-7; 9 positions agree with TRBD1. Germline assignment: CDR1 ENHRY and CDR2 SYGVKD. This CDR3 region has 14 residues. V gave up 4 bases and J gave up 1 base; unmatched junction bases: 2. CDR3 residues: CAISGTGDSYEQYF. The CDR3 DNA sequence: TGTGCCATCAGTGGGACAGGGGATTCCTACGAGCAGTACTTC.

CDR3 in amino acids: CASSLGSLAGGPGEQYF. CDR3 sequence (DNA): TGTGCCAGCAGTTTGGGATCATTAGCGGGAGGGCCGGGCGAGCAGTACTTC. The rearrangement links TRBV27 to TRBJ2-7, with 11 bases that match TRBD2. CDR1 and CDR2 from the germline V gene are MNHEY and SMNVEV (reference sequence). The CDR3 spans 17 residues. The trim removed 3 bases at V and 6 bases at J, leaving 13 bases unmatched.

The chain has TRBV5-1 and TRBJ2-5; TRBD2 is a possible D gene (7 bases). Judging by the DNA end, TRBJ2-7 fits better; the J call may be wrong. This CDR3 spans 16 amino acids. Germline V gene lookup returns CDR1 SGHRS and CDR2 YFSETQ. The CDR3 reads CASSLTSGGIGYEQYF. CDR3 in DNA: TGCGCCAGCAGTTTGACATCGGGGGGCATAGGGTACGAGCAGTACTTC.

The gene calls are TRBV7-6 and TRBJ1-1, with 7 bases identical to TRBD1. The V gene end was trimmed by 4 bases and the J gene end by 1 base; junction bases not matched to a gene: 6. Per germline, CDR1 SGHVS and CDR2 FNYEAQ. This CDR3 is built from 15 residues. The CDR3 protein is CASSSDRTANTEAFF. CDR3 bases: TGTGCCAGCAGCTCGGACAGGACCGCGAACACTGAAGCTTTCTTT.

This chain joins TRBV9 and TRBJ1-6; possibly TRBD1 for D (6 bases). V lost 3 bases to trimming and J lost 9 bases, with 13 bases between them. There are 14 residues in the CDR3. Germline V gene sequence: CDR1 SGDLS, CDR2 YYNGEE. CDR3 bases: TGTGCCAGCAGCGCAGGACAGATTAGTTCACCCCTCCACTTT. Protein sequence: CASSAGQISSPLHF. Filled out from reference TRBV9 and TRBJ1-6, the complete variable domain reads DSGVTQTPKHLITATGQRVTLRCSPRSGDLSVYWYQQSLDQGLQFLIQYYNGEERAKGNILERFSAQQFPDLHSELNLSSLELGDSALYFCASSAGQISSPLHFGNGTRLTVT.

The chain joins TRBV6-5 to TRBJ2-2; 7 nucleotides line up with TRBD1. This CDR3 is 16 amino acids long. The trim removed 2 bases at V and 6 bases at J, leaving 9 bases unmatched. The germline gives CDR1 MNHEY, CDR2 SVGAGI. Here the CDR3 DNA reads TGTGCCAGCAGTTACGGGGCAGGGGGAGAGGCCGGGGAGCTGTTTTTT. This codes for CASSYGAGGEAGELFF.

DNA for the CDR3: TGCGCCAGCAGCCAAGAGAGTCCAGGGGGCGATACAATAACTTTAGCCAAAAACATTCAGTACTTC. Translated, it gives CASSQESPGGDTITLAKNIQYF. The chain combines TRBV4-1 with TRBJ2-4; 8 bases align to TRBD1. The ends lost 0 bases at V and 0 bases at J; junction bases unmatched: 19. CDR1 and CDR2 from the germline V gene are MGHRA and YSYEKL. CDR3 length: 22 amino acids.

The chain couples TRBV6-5 to TRBJ1-1; TRBD1 agrees at 8 bases. Trimming at V came to 6 bases and at J to 1 base, leaving 7 bases not matched to a gene. Germline assignment: CDR1 MNHEY and CDR2 SVGAGI. CDR3 length: 15 residues. The CDR3 DNA is TGTGCCAGCAGCCGTGACAGGGGCCAGAACACTGAAGCTTTCTTT. Amino acid sequence: CASSRDRGQNTEAFF.

The chain carries TRBV9 and TRBJ2-1; 7 nucleotides match TRBD2. This CDR3 contains 15 residues. The ends lost 6 bases at V and 0 bases at J; junction bases unmatched: 6. CDR1 is SGDLS and CDR2 is YYNGEE in the germline V gene. CDR3 sequence reads: CASTPPGGSYNEQFF. The CDR3 nucleotides read TGTGCCAGCACCCCCCCGGGGGGCTCCTACAATGAGCAGTTCTTC.

The genes are TRBV27 and TRBJ2-5; 10 bases agree with TRBD1. Germline V CDR1 and CDR2: MNHEY, SMNVEV (reference sequence). The CDR3 is 15 residues long. Trimming cost V 6 bases and J 4 bases; bases outside gene matches: 8. CDR3 loop: CASRPGGTGVETQYF. In DNA form, the CDR3 reads TGTGCCAGCAGGCCGGGGGGGACAGGGGTAGAGACCCAGTACTTC.

This chain joins TRBV5-4 and TRBJ2-5; a weak D match, TRBD1 (6 bases). The CDR3 consists of 17 residues. Trimming pared 4 bases from V and 0 bases from J, leaving 19 bases between. Per germline, CDR1 SGHNT and CDR2 YYREEE (reference sequence). As DNA, the CDR3 is TGTGCCAGCAGCCTACGGCCAGGGGCGGTGTACCAAGAGACCCAGTACTTC. It codes for CASSLRPGAVYQETQYF. Full variable domain (missing parts from reference TRBV5-4 and TRBJ2-5): ETGVTQSPTHLIKTRGQQVTLRCSSQSGHNTVSWYQQALGQGPQFIFQYYREEENGRGNFPPRFSGLQFPNYSSELNVNALELDDSALYLCASSLRPGAVYQETQYFGPGTRLLVL.

The chain couples TRBV11-1 to TRBJ1-4; the D gene is possibly TRBD1 (6 bases). Germline CDR1 SGHAT, CDR2 FQDESV (reference sequence). The V gene lost 5 bases and the J gene lost 7 bases, with 14 bases spanning the gap. There are 14 residues in the CDR3. The CDR3 DNA sequence: TGTGCCAGCAGCCAGGTCGGGGGGGCTGAAAAACTGTTTTTT. Translating gives CASSQVGGAEKLFF.

This clone was observed a single time. The chain recombines TRBV5-1 with TRBJ1-1; no clear D. Germline CDR1 is SGHRS and CDR2 is YFSETQ. Trimming removed 7 bases from V and 1 base from J, with 11 bases in between. This CDR3 region has 13 residues. The CDR3 DNA follows: TGCGCCAGCGCGTGGCAGGAGAACACTGAAGCTTTCTTT. As protein: CASAWQENTEAFF.

CDR3 sequence: CSEGTDTDTQYF. CDR3 DNA: TGCAGCGAAGGGACAGACACAGATACGCAGTATTTT. The rearrangement uses TRBV29-1 and TRBJ2-3; 7 positions match TRBD1. The V segment lost 7 bases and the J segment 2 bases; nucleotides outside the gene matches: 3. The CDR3 totals 12 residues. From germline, CDR1 is SQVTM and CDR2 ANQGSEA.

The genes are TRBV5-4 and TRBJ2-5; 7 bases match TRBD2. CDR3 size: 14 residues. J was trimmed by 5 bases and V by 0 bases; bases with no gene match: 4. Germline V lookup: CDR1 SGHNT, CDR2 YYREEE (reference sequence). The CDR3 loop reads CASSLAGGRETQYF. The CDR3 nucleotides read TGTGCCAGCAGCTTGGCCGGGGGGAGGGAGACCCAGTACTTC.

This rearrangement joins TRBV19 to TRBJ2-3; 7 nucleotides agree with TRBD1. Germline values: CDR1 LNHDA, CDR2 SQIVND (reference sequence). V lost 6 bases to trimming and J lost 2 bases; unmatched junction nucleotides: 8. The CDR3 length is 15 residues. The CDR3 protein is CASRKTQGITDTQYF. The CDR3 DNA reads as TGTGCCAGTAGGAAAACACAGGGGATCACAGATACGCAGTATTTT.

This sequence joins TRBV11-2 and TRBJ2-5; TRBD1 agrees at 7 bases. Trimming cost V 5 bases and J 2 bases; bases outside gene matches: 8. The CDR3 consists of 15 residues. CDR1 and CDR2 from the germline V gene are SGHAT and FQNNGV. The CDR3 DNA reads as TGTGCCAGCAGCCCCGGGACAGCGAAGCAAGAGACCCAGTACTTC. This codes for CASSPGTAKQETQYF.

V and J are TRBV2 and TRBJ2-3; 7 positions agree with TRBD2. J was trimmed by 2 bases and V by 2 bases; bases with no gene match: 10. CDR1 is SNHLY and CDR2 is FYNNEI in the germline V gene. The CDR3 extends over 17 amino acids. This CDR3 reads CASSETPSGDNTDTQYF. The CDR3 DNA is TGTGCCAGCAGTGAAACCCCTAGCGGTGATAACACAGATACGCAGTATTTT.

This rearrangement joins TRBV19 to TRBJ1-1; D might be TRBD1 (5 bases). The germline V and J ends were trimmed by 3 bases and 5 bases, with 19 bases remaining between them. This CDR3 is built from 16 residues. CDR1 and CDR2 from the germline V gene are LNHDA and SQIVND (reference sequence). CDR3 DNA: TGTGCCAGTAGTATCGGCTTGGGGCGGGACTGGACTGAAGCTTTCTTT. Its protein product is CASSIGLGRDWTEAFF. The variable domain in full, with the rest retrieved from reference TRBV19 and TRBJ1-1, is DGGITQSPKYLFRKEGQNVTLSCEQNLNHDAMYWYRQDPGQGLRLIYYSQIVNDFQKGDIAEGYSVSREKKESFPLTVTSAQKNPTAFYLCASSIGLGRDWTEAFFGQGTRLTVV.